The clone carrying this T cell receptor (beta chain) is categorized as medium-sized (0.01 to 0.1%). This record comes from a study of immune characterization of retroperitoneal liposarcoma. CDR1 is MNHNS, CDR2 SASEGT, per germline. The ends lost 9 bases at V and 10 bases at J; junction bases unmatched: 7. The CDR3 spans 12 residues. TCRdb itself ran the PCR reads through MiXCR, one entry per CDR3 protein. The repertoire consists of fewer than 11,000 distinct CDR3 sequences, with 27% occurring once and the leading ten covering 9.3%. The V gene is TRBV6-1, the J gene TRBJ2-1; 9 nucleotides align to TRBD2. The clonotype originates from a female donor with retroperitoneal liposarcoma. Sequencing was carried out using tumor tissue. In DNA form, the CDR3 reads TGTGCCAGTAGCTTGCGGGGGGGAGAGCAGTTCTTC. It yields the protein CASSLRGGEQFF.